This TCR beta chain is drawn from a study of human T cells and chemical hapten exposure. One entry per CDR3 protein, called by TCRdb with MiXCR from the RACE reads. The data contain around 74,000 distinct CDR3 sequences, 30% to 35% of them singletons. The CDR3 is made up of 12 amino acids. Germline CDR1 reads SGHRS; CDR2 reads YFSETQ. V lost 0 bases and J lost 5, with 6 bases in between. The time point is: patch test 1, 2 weeks after DPC sensitization. The treatment: therapeutic diphenylcyclopropenone sensitization with weekly scalp DPC. This chain connects TRBV5-1 to TRBJ2-7; a possible D gene is TRBD2 (6 bases). The material sequenced was whole blood, taken in connection with sensitization to the hapten diphenylcyclopropenone (DPC). The receptor comes from a man aged 40-50 years with alopecia areata. Some clones in this sample may be carry-over from other donors' samples. CDR3 DNA: TGCGCCAGCAGCTTGGGCGGGGACGAGCAGTACTTC. This sequence encodes CASSLGGDEQYF.